One sample yielded the 28 T cell receptor beta chains listed below, sequenced in a study of Graves' ophthalmopathy and Graves' hyperthyroidism (dated by TCRdb to the late 2010s). TCRdb records Illumina HiSeq 2000 as the sequencer. For repertoire sequencing, the TCR beta CDR3 regions were amplified from RNA transcripts. A first-round RT-PCR used HTBI primers with the Qiagen OneStep RT-PCR kit, followed by a second-round multiplex PCR, size selection and purification. TCRdb reprocessing: public reads trimmed at Q25 with fastp, clones called with MiXCR, in-frame beta chains kept. For every CDR3 protein sequence, its rows merge into one entry that carries the most common genes and DNA. This sample has about 210,000 distinct CDR3 sequences in its table, and 25% to 30% of those were observed once. The ten largest clones add up to about 9.1% of the sample. Sequencing input: peripheral blood. Receptor source: a man aged 45 to 65 with Graves' ophthalmopathy. Donor details come from another sample of the same person, matched by shared clones.

The V and J genes are TRBV12-3 or TRBV12-4 and TRBJ1-1; TRBD1 might be the D (6 bases). CDR3 length: 14 amino acids. The V gene lost 6 bases and the J gene lost 4 bases, with 15 bases spanning the gap. The CDR3 nucleotides read TGTGCCAGCAGCCCTATAGGGGGGGGCACTGAAGCTTTCTTT. It encodes CASSPIGGGTEAFF.

The chain uses TRBV10-1 and TRBJ1-1, with 10 bases identical to TRBD1. V was pared by 3 bases and J by 4 bases, with 2 bases of the junction left unmatched. The CDR3 loop spans 14 amino acids. Germline V lookup: CDR1 WNHNN, CDR2 SYGVQD (reference sequence). CDR3 coding DNA: TGCGCCAGCAGTGACGGGACAGGGGTCACTGAAGCTTTCTTT. Amino acids: CASSDGTGVTEAFF.

The chain carries TRBV6-5 and TRBJ1-6; 8 bases match TRBD1. V trimming: 0 bases; J trimming: 0 bases; junction bases outside the gene matches: 10. Germline values: CDR1 MNHEY, CDR2 SVGAGI. There are 20 residues in the CDR3. In nucleotides, the CDR3 is TGTGCCAGCAGTTACTCGGACGGGACAGGCTCAAGCTCCTATAATTCACCCCTCCACTTT. Translated, it gives CASSYSDGTGSSSYNSPLHF.

CDR3: CASSYGGTGRNGAFF. The CDR3 region has the DNA TGTGCCAGCAGTTACGGCGGGACAGGCCGGAACGGAGCTTTCTTT. This chain links TRBV6-5 with TRBJ1-1; the match to TRBD1 covers 8 bases. Germline V gives CDR1 MNHEY, CDR2 SVGAGI. The CDR3 has 15 residues. Trimming cost V 2 bases and J 10 bases; bases outside gene matches: 12.

This rearrangement joins TRBV28 to TRBJ2-7, with unresolved D. The CDR3 is made up of 15 amino acids. CDR1 MDHEN and CDR2 SYDVKM come from the germline V gene. The V and J ends lost 6 bases and 2 bases respectively, with 17 bases between them. CDR3 sequence (DNA): TGTGCCAGCAGCCTCCGACTCGCAGCTCCCTACGAGCAGTACTTC. Translation: CASSLRLAAPYEQYF.

V gene TRBV6-1 combines with J gene TRBJ1-5; no firm D call. The germline V and J ends were trimmed by 3 bases and 2 bases, with 11 bases remaining between them. The CDR3 has 15 residues. Germline lookup yields CDR1 MNHNS and CDR2 SASEGT. The CDR3 DNA reads TGTGCCAGCAGTGAGGCCACAGCTCGCAATCAGCCCCAGCATTTT. Its translation: CASSEATARNQPQHF.

There are many counts of this clonotype. J is TRBJ1-4 and V is TRBV18; D uncertain. V shed 1 base and J shed 1 base, with 10 bases lying between them. The CDR3 runs to 16 residues. Germline lookup yields CDR1 KGHSH and CDR2 LQKENI. This CDR3 reads CASSPRARGTNEKLFF. DNA of the CDR3: TGTGCCAGCTCACCACGGGCCCGGGGAACTAATGAAAAACTGTTTTTT.

This clonotype was picked up many times. The DNA for the CDR3 is TGCGCCAGCAGCCAAGGATTAGCGGGAGGGGGCGGTGAGACCCAGTACTTC. Amino acids: CASSQGLAGGGGETQYF. This chain uses TRBV4-1 with TRBJ2-5; 11 bases fit TRBD2. The ends lost 1 base at V and 5 bases at J; junction bases unmatched: 9. Germline CDR1 and CDR2: MGHRA and YSYEKL. There are 17 residues in the CDR3.

The chain uses TRBV27 and TRBJ1-2; D ambiguous. Trimming left V 2 bases short and J 5 bases short, with 18 bases between. The CDR3 is 16 residues long. From germline, CDR1 is MNHEY and CDR2 SMNVEV (reference sequence). CDR3 nucleotide sequence: TGTGCCAGCAGTTTAGGAGCAGTAGGGCCCGCTTATGGCTACACCTTC. Protein: CASSLGAVGPAYGYTF.

This clonotype has at least ten counts. The chain combines TRBV4-1 with TRBJ1-2, with D perhaps TRBD1 (5 bases). The CDR3 totals 13 residues. The V end lost 0 bases, the J end lost 12 bases, and 14 bases lay between the germline ends. Per germline, CDR1 MGHRA and CDR2 YSYEKL. CDR3 sequence reads: CASSQDPGTANTF. CDR3 nucleotides: TGCGCCAGCAGCCAAGATCCGGGGACCGCAAACACCTTC.

This clonotype was seen once. CDR3 coding DNA: TGTGCCAGTAGTATCGACTACGGACCCTACGAGCAGTACTTC. Translated, it gives CASSIDYGPYEQYF. V is TRBV19 and J is TRBJ2-7; tentative D call: TRBD2 (5 bases). Trimming left V 3 bases short and J 2 bases short, with 11 bases between. CDR3 length: 14 amino acids. CDR1 is LNHDA and CDR2 is SQIVND in the germline V gene (reference sequence).

The chain has TRBV27 and TRBJ2-2; either TRBD1 or TRBD2 may fit D (6 bases each). Trimming removed 0 bases from V and 6 bases from J, with 11 bases in between. The germline CDR1 and CDR2 sequences are MNHEY and SMNVEV (reference sequence). The CDR3 extends over 15 amino acids. CDR3 in DNA: TGTGCCAGCAGTTTATCGCCCGGGGGCTCCGGGGAGCTGTTTTTT. Amino acid sequence: CASSLSPGGSGELFF.

This chain connects TRBV30 to TRBJ1-1, with D tentatively TRBD1 (5 bases). CDR1 is GTSNPN and CDR2 is SVGIG in the germline V gene (reference sequence). This CDR3 is built from 11 residues. V was clipped by 0 bases and J by 8 bases, with 7 bases between them. The CDR3: CAWSVKGEAFF. The CDR3 DNA is TGTGCCTGGAGTGTAAAGGGGGAAGCTTTCTTT.

This clonotype has ten or more counts. V gene TRBV29-1 combines with J gene TRBJ2-3, with D unclear. V was shortened by 3 bases and J by 5 bases, with 6 bases between the two germline ends. Germline V gives CDR1 SQVTM, CDR2 ANQGSEA. The length of the CDR3 is 11 residues. The CDR3, as DNA: TGCAGCGTTGACTTCAGAGATACGCAGTATTTT. Encoded protein: CSVDFRDTQYF.

This clonotype was seen repeatedly, ten times or more. The chain uses TRBV12-3 or TRBV12-4 and TRBJ1-5; D may be TRBD1 (5 bases). The CDR3 consists of 15 residues. V lost 5 bases to trimming and J lost 9 bases, with 20 bases between them. The CDR3 DNA reads TGTGCCAGCAGTCTGGAGGGGAAGGGGCGGGGGCCCCAGCATTTT. It codes for CASSLEGKGRGPQHF.

This chain joins TRBV15 and TRBJ1-2; D not resolved. Trimming left V 0 bases short and J 3 bases short, with 8 bases between. The CDR3 loop spans 14 amino acids. CDR1 and CDR2 (germline): LNHNV, YYDKDF (reference sequence). CDR3 in amino acids: CATSRDVTDYGYTF. The CDR3 DNA is TGTGCCACCAGCAGAGATGTAACAGACTATGGCTACACCTTC.

In its sample, this clonotype was seen many times. The chain carries TRBV13 and TRBJ2-4; D might be TRBD1 or TRBD2, each matching 5 bases. This CDR3 is 13 amino acids long. Germline lookup yields CDR1 PRHDT and CDR2 FYEKMQ (reference sequence). Trimming stripped 5 bases from V and 8 bases from J, with 13 bases between. The CDR3 spells CASSPGRGDIQYF. DNA of the CDR3: TGTGCCAGCAGCCCCGGACGGGGCGACATTCAGTACTTC.

This clonotype has at least ten counts. The chain couples TRBV5-1 to TRBJ2-2, with D perhaps matching TRBD2 (5 bases). Per the germline V gene, CDR1 is SGHRS and CDR2 is YFSETQ. The CDR3 is 15 residues long. Trimming cost V 0 bases and J 4 bases, with 10 bases left between them. CDR3 nucleotide sequence: TGCGCCAGCAGCTTGGCCGAAAGCGGCACCGGGGAGCTGTTTTTT. Protein product: CASSLAESGTGELFF.

V usage is TRBV6-2 or TRBV6-3 and J usage is TRBJ2-7; TRBD2 is a possible D gene (6 bases). V was cut by 7 bases and J by 3 bases, with 19 bases left in between. Germline-derived CDR1 and CDR2 are MNHEY and SVGEGT. This CDR3 has 15 residues. Here the CDR3 DNA reads TGTGCCAGCAAAATTGGTGAGGACTACTACTACGAGCAGTACTTC. It specifies CASKIGEDYYYEQYF.

The chain combines TRBV28 with TRBJ2-7, with 8 bases matching TRBD1. Trimming took 9 bases from V and 0 from J; bases not matched to a gene: 4. In germline, CDR1 is MDHEN, CDR2 SYDVKM. The CDR3 covers 13 residues. CDR3 residues: CASNRGDSYEQYF. The CDR3 DNA follows: TGTGCCAGTAACAGGGGGGACTCCTACGAGCAGTACTTC.

V gene TRBV28 combines with J gene TRBJ2-5, with 7 bases that match TRBD2. Germline V gene lookup returns CDR1 MDHEN and CDR2 SYDVKM. The CDR3 covers 14 residues. J gave up 7 bases and V 5 bases, and 10 bases lay outside the gene matches. This CDR3 is CASSPALAEATQYF. The DNA of the CDR3 is TGTGCCAGCAGTCCCGCGCTAGCGGAGGCGACCCAGTACTTC.

Many counts were recorded for this clonotype. The V and J genes are TRBV12-3 or TRBV12-4 and TRBJ1-6, with 9 nucleotides matching TRBD1. The CDR3 has 15 residues. The ends lost 5 bases at V and 9 bases at J; junction bases unmatched: 8. The CDR3 coding sequence is TGTGCCAGCAGTCCCACGGGGACAGGGAGTTCACCCCTCCACTTT. This codes for CASSPTGTGSSPLHF.

Many counts were recorded for this clonotype. For the CDR3, the DNA is TGTGCCAGCAGCTTATGGGCGTCTGGAAACACCATATATTTT. Its translation is CASSLWASGNTIYF. The chain combines TRBV11-2 with TRBJ1-3; no definite D call. V shed 2 bases and J shed 1 base, with 6 bases lying between them. There are 14 residues in the CDR3. Germline V lookup: CDR1 SGHAT, CDR2 FQNNGV.

This clonotype was seen repeatedly, ten times or more. V gene TRBV19 combines with J gene TRBJ2-2; D might be TRBD2 (6 bases). V lost 6 bases, J lost 4 bases, and 12 bases lay in between. This CDR3 has 14 amino acids. The V gene's germline CDR1 is LNHDA and CDR2 SQIVND (reference sequence). The CDR3 nucleotides read TGTGCCAGTAGACGGGACTTCGGCACCGGGGAGCTGTTTTTT. It translates to CASRRDFGTGELFF. The whole variable domain, remainder taken from reference TRBV19 and TRBJ2-2, is DGGITQSPKYLFRKEGQNVTLSCEQNLNHDAMYWYRQDPGQGLRLIYYSQIVNDFQKGDIAEGYSVSREKKESFPLTVTSAQKNPTAFYLCASRRDFGTGELFFGEGSRLTVL.

The chain recombines TRBV29-1 with TRBJ1-1; no clear D. This CDR3 contains 13 residues. Deletions cut 2 bases from V and 1 base from J, with 8 bases between. Germline V gene data show CDR1 as SQVTM and CDR2 as ANQGSEA. The CDR3 DNA sequence: TGCAGCGTTGAACGGACGGAGAACACTGAAGCTTTCTTT. Translation: CSVERTENTEAFF.

This clonotype appeared many times. J is TRBJ2-5 and V is TRBV11-1; 9 bases agree with TRBD1. Per germline, CDR1 SGHAT and CDR2 FQDESV (reference sequence). The CDR3 is made up of 18 amino acids. V lost 4 bases and J lost 2; bases outside the gene matches: 14. CDR3 sequence reads: CASSSNGPGDRVQETQYF. Here the CDR3 DNA reads TGTGCCAGCAGCTCTAATGGGCCAGGGGACAGGGTGCAAGAGACCCAGTACTTC.

The chain recombines TRBV12-3 or TRBV12-4 with TRBJ1-2; D not resolved. The CDR3 is 14 residues long. V lost 6 bases and J 3 bases, leaving 14 bases between the germline ends. The CDR3 protein is CASSPSTSHYGYTF. In nucleotides, the CDR3 is TGTGCCAGCAGCCCCTCGACATCGCACTATGGCTACACCTTC.

This sequence joins TRBV12-3 or TRBV12-4 and TRBJ1-2; tentatively, D is TRBD1 (5 bases). The CDR3 is 13 residues long. Trimming removed 5 bases at V and 4 bases at J, with 11 bases between. The CDR3 loop reads CASSGDESYGYTF. In DNA form, the CDR3 reads TGTGCCAGCAGTGGGGACGAAAGCTATGGCTACACCTTC.